This T cell receptor (beta chain) derives from a study of blood T cell repertoires in COVID-19. About the research overall: Specimens from acute and convalescent COVID-19 originated in the United States, Italy and Spain. Sources were T cells, B-cell-depleted T cells, or PBMCs; the material itself was cDNA or gDNA.

The Seattle site enrolled patients during active infection and followed them longitudinally. Authors' methods: Scientists estimated how many nucleated cells there were by amplifying reference gene primers. Clones were sequenced by immunoSEQ multiplex PCR, and TCRdb holds only the in-frame ones, with some missing. V, J and clone size reflect that table, while D and trimming were determined from the DNA. The sample consists of more than 350,000 clones, more than 80% of them appearing once. There are 16 residues in the CDR3. CDR1 is SGHNT, CDR2 YENEEA, per germline. Trimming at V came to 4 bases and at J to 4 bases, leaving 9 bases not matched to a gene.

The receptor's source is a woman in her twenties or thirties with COVID-19, enrolled during active disease. Sequenced input: peripheral blood. This rearrangement joins TRBV11-3 to TRBJ2-3, with 9 bases aligning to TRBD2. CDR3 coding DNA: TGTGCCAGCAGCTCCCGACTAGCGGTATCCCCAGATACGCAGTATTTT. Translating it yields CASSSRLAVSPDTQYF.